This T cell receptor beta chain stems from a study of blood T cell repertoires in COVID-19. Study background: The United States, Italy and Spain were the sources of the acute and convalescent COVID-19 samples. Nucleic acid was either cDNA or gDNA, and it came from T cells, B-cell-depleted T cells, or PBMCs.

Original analysis: Reference gene primers were amplified, and this amplification served to estimate nucleated cell counts. Clones were read by immunoSEQ multiplex PCR, and TCRdb kept only the in-frame ones, dropping some. V and J calls and clone size come straight from that table; D and trimming were deduced from the DNA. Of 350,000 to 450,000 clones detected, around 86% appear once; the ten largest clones hold 2.5% to 3.5%. Trimming shortened V by 5 bases and J by 10 bases, and 15 bases separated the two germline ends. Germline assignment: CDR1 MDHEN and CDR2 SYDVKM. CDR3 length: 13 residues. This chain uses TRBV28 with TRBJ2-4; the D gene is possibly TRBD1 (6 bases). The clonotype was recovered from a human donor in a cohort sampled during active COVID-19. Source material: peripheral blood. In DNA, the CDR3 is TGTGCCAGCAGTACACCCGGGACACGGATTCAGTACTTC. The encoded protein is CASSTPGTRIQYF.